This entry lists 20 T cell receptor beta chains sequenced from one sample in a study of CD8+ T cells in alopecia areata. Sequencing relied on a cDNA template that was reverse transcribed from extracted RNA. Generated by immunoSEQ multiplex PCR, the TCRdb table keeps only in-frame clones and is missing some. The sample has 65,000 to 100,000 clones, around 54% seen once; the top ten hold 5.5% to 6%. Sequenced sample: NKG2D-high CD8+ T cells sorted from blood. All receptors derive from a human donor with alopecia areata.

Concerning this clone itself: One junction end disagrees with the germline gene, perhaps due to a read error. This chain uses TRBV7-9 with TRBJ2-1; the match to TRBD1 covers 7 bases. Germline loops: CDR1 SEHNR, CDR2 FQNEAQ (reference sequence). The CDR3 length is 12 residues. As DNA, the CDR3 is TGTGCCAGCAGCTCCATTGGGACAGTTCAAATCTTC. Translation: CASSSIGTVQIF. Supplemented by reference TRBV7-9 and TRBJ2-1, the full variable domain reads DTGVSQNPRHKITKRGQNVTFRCDPISEHNRLYWYRQTLGQGPEFLTYFQNEAQLEKSRLLSDRFSAERPKGSFSTLEIQRTEQGDSAMYLCASSSIGTVQIFGPGTRLTVL.

This clone was counted only a few times. Within the sample, other DNA sequences also encode this same CDR3. V and J are TRBV27 and TRBJ2-7; D uncertain. This CDR3 is built from 13 residues. Germline V gives CDR1 MNHEY, CDR2 SMNVEV (reference sequence). Trimming left V 3 bases short and J 2 bases short, with 8 bases between. The CDR3 DNA sequence: TGTGCCAGCAGTTTGGGTAGAACCTACGAGCAGTACTTC. Encoded protein: CASSLGRTYEQYF.

V usage is TRBV9 and J usage is TRBJ2-1, with TRBD2 matching over 10 bases. CDR3 length equals 17 residues. Germline CDR1 reads SGDLS; CDR2 reads YYNGEE. Trimming cost V 3 bases and J 7 bases; bases outside gene matches: 13. DNA for the CDR3: TGTGCCAGCAGCGATCCAATTAGCGGGAGGCCCACAAATGAGCAGTTCTTC. Translated: CASSDPISGRPTNEQFF.

The chain uses TRBV13 and TRBJ2-1; D gene unclear. Between the trimmed V and J ends, which lost 0 bases and 3 bases, there was a span of 9 bases. The CDR3 sequence is 15 residues long. Germline CDR1 and CDR2: PRHDT and FYEKMQ (reference sequence). CDR3 sequence: CASSLGLRVYNEQFF. The CDR3 DNA is TGTGCCAGCAGCTTAGGGCTGAGAGTCTACAATGAGCAGTTCTTC.

The chain carries TRBV2 and TRBJ1-2; tentative D call: TRBD1 (6 bases). V lost 9 bases and J 0 bases, leaving 17 bases between the germline ends. Germline V lookup: CDR1 SNHLY, CDR2 FYNNEI. The CDR3 extends over 15 amino acids. CDR3 in amino acids: CASPGALIANYGYTF. DNA of the CDR3: TGTGCCAGTCCAGGGGCGCTAATAGCTAACTATGGCTACACCTTC.

This clone occurred a few times. This sequence joins TRBV19 and TRBJ2-5; D ambiguous. Germline CDR1 and CDR2: LNHDA and SQIVND (reference sequence). Trimming removed 3 bases at V and 5 bases at J, with 7 bases between. The CDR3 covers 12 residues. The CDR3, as DNA: TGTGCCAGTAGTATGGATCGGGAGACCCAGTACTTC. Translating it yields CASSMDRETQYF.

The chain couples TRBV11-2 to TRBJ2-1; 8 bases fit TRBD2. Losses at the gene ends were 2 bases for V and 5 bases for J; bases not matched to a gene: 2. Germline loops: CDR1 SGHAT, CDR2 FQNNGV. This CDR3 region has 14 residues. Here the CDR3 DNA reads TGTGCCAGCAGCTTACTGACTAGCGACAATGAGCAGTTCTTC. Its protein is CASSLLTSDNEQFF.

V is TRBV7-8 and J is TRBJ1-1, with 7 bases fitting TRBD1. The CDR3 spans 14 residues. V dropped 5 bases and J dropped 1; count of bases not matched to a gene: 4. Germline CDR1 is SGHVS and CDR2 is FQNEAQ. CDR3 sequence (DNA): TGTGCCAGCAGCGACCGGACAGGGAACACTGAAGCTTTCTTT. This sequence encodes CASSDRTGNTEAFF. Together with reference TRBV7-8 and TRBJ1-1, the CDR3 gives the full variable domain: GAGVSQSPRYKVAKRGQDVALRCDPISGHVSLFWYQQALGQGPEFLTYFQNEAQLDKSGLPSDRFFAERPEGSVSTLKIQRTQQEDSAVYLCASSDRTGNTEAFFGQGTRLTVV.

The chain links TRBV6-4 to TRBJ2-1; D remains ambiguous. The CDR3 runs 13 residues. Per germline, CDR1 MRHNA and CDR2 SNTAGT. The V end was cut by 0 bases, the J end by 6 bases, with 6 bases between. This chain's CDR3 is CASSDSGSNEQFF. The DNA for the CDR3 is TGTGCCAGCAGTGACTCGGGCAGCAATGAGCAGTTCTTC.

This clone is a singleton in its sample. The chain joins TRBV29-1 to TRBJ1-2, with unresolved D. V lost 3 bases to trimming and J lost 1 base, with 6 bases between them. This CDR3 comprises 12 residues. The V gene's germline CDR1 is SQVTM and CDR2 ANQGSEA. The CDR3 bases are TGCAGCGTTGACTACCTTAACTATGGCTACACCTTC. This sequence encodes CSVDYLNYGYTF. Drawing the rest from reference TRBV29-1 and TRBJ1-2, the complete variable domain is SAVISQKPSRDICQRGTSLTIQCQVDSQVTMMFWYRQQPGQSLTLIATANQGSEATYESGFVIDKFPISRPNLTFSTLTVSNMSPEDSSIYLCSVDYLNYGYTFGSGTRLTVV.

V gene TRBV9 combines with J gene TRBJ2-7; 9 bases align to TRBD1. The CDR3 runs to 14 residues. V lost 2 bases to trimming and J lost 5 bases; unmatched junction nucleotides: 5. CDR1 SGDLS and CDR2 YYNGEE come from the germline V gene. The CDR3, as DNA: TGTGCCAGCAGCGTCGGACAGGGGACTCACGAGCAGTACTTC. It is translated as CASSVGQGTHEQYF.

The V gene is TRBV2, the J gene TRBJ2-1, with D unclear. Trimming pared 6 bases from V and 8 bases from J, leaving 8 bases between. The CDR3 is 11 residues long. Germline CDR1 is SNHLY and CDR2 is FYNNEI. CDR3 sequence reads: CASRVFDEQFF. The CDR3 DNA reads as TGTGCCAGCAGGGTCTTTGATGAGCAGTTCTTC.

CDR3: CSVEVGANYEQYF. CDR3 bases: TGCAGCGTTGAGGTGGGGGCTAATTACGAGCAGTACTTC. The chain has TRBV29-1 and TRBJ2-7; tentatively, D is TRBD1 (6 bases). V was pared by 3 bases and J by 4 bases, with 13 bases between. Germline CDR1 reads SQVTM; CDR2 reads ANQGSEA. The CDR3 runs to 13 residues.

This clone was counted only a few times. The genes are TRBV19 and TRBJ2-5, with D uncertain. The V end was cut by 3 bases, the J end by 4 bases, with 9 bases between. This CDR3 has 13 residues. CDR1 is LNHDA, CDR2 SQIVND, per germline (reference sequence). The CDR3 DNA is TGTGCCAGTAGTATGTGGGTGGGAGAGACCCAGTACTTC. Translation: CASSMWVGETQYF. Full variable domain (rest looked up from reference TRBV19 and TRBJ2-5): DGGITQSPKYLFRKEGQNVTLSCEQNLNHDAMYWYRQDPGQGLRLIYYSQIVNDFQKGDIAEGYSVSREKKESFPLTVTSAQKNPTAFYLCASSMWVGETQYFGPGTRLLVL.

This clone showed up just a few times. The V and J genes are TRBV7-9 and TRBJ1-1; the D is unclear. CDR3 length equals 16 residues. V gave up 5 bases and J gave up 1 base, with 17 bases separating them. The V gene's germline CDR1 is SEHNR and CDR2 FQNEAQ (reference sequence). CDR3 loop: CASSPVESSPNTEAFF. For the CDR3, the DNA is TGTGCCAGCAGCCCGGTGGAGTCTTCACCGAACACTGAAGCTTTCTTT.

This sequence joins TRBV2 and TRBJ2-7; tentatively, D is TRBD2 (5 bases). From germline, CDR1 is SNHLY and CDR2 FYNNEI. The CDR3 spans 12 residues. Trimming stripped 6 bases from V and 6 bases from J, with 12 bases between. The CDR3 loop reads CASRLTSGEQYF. The CDR3 coding sequence is TGTGCCAGCAGGTTAACTAGTGGCGAGCAGTACTTC. The complete variable domain, with remaining parts taken from reference TRBV2 and TRBJ2-7, reads EPEVTQTPSHQVTQMGQEVILRCVPISNHLYFYWYRQILGQKVEFLVSFYNNEISEKSEIFDDQFSVERPDGSNFTLKIRSTKLEDSAMYFCASRLTSGEQYFGPGTRLTVT.

V is TRBV10-2 and J is TRBJ1-1; D is uncertain. CDR1 is WSHSY, CDR2 SAAADI, per germline. V lost 5 bases and J lost 1, with 8 bases in between. The CDR3 loop spans 13 amino acids. CDR3 coding DNA: TGCGCCAGCAGTTTCGTCGAGAACACTGAAGCTTTCTTT. Its protein product is CASSFVENTEAFF.

This clone has only a few counts. V is TRBV6-5 and J is TRBJ2-1; the match to TRBD1 covers 7 bases. From germline, CDR1 is MNHEY and CDR2 SVGAGI. The CDR3 sequence is 14 residues long. V lost 1 base to trimming and J lost 5 bases; unmatched junction nucleotides: 2. In DNA form, the CDR3 reads TGTGCCAGCAGTTACTTGGGACAGAACAATGAGCAGTTCTTC. Protein product: CASSYLGQNNEQFF.

The rearrangement joins TRBV27 to TRBJ2-7; 11 nucleotides align to TRBD2. The junction had 12 bases not matched to a gene; V was cut back by 7 bases and J by 4 bases. The CDR3 extends over 16 amino acids. CDR1 is MNHEY and CDR2 is SMNVEV in the germline V gene (reference sequence). The CDR3 region is CASTRGWGTSGYEQYF. The CDR3 DNA is TGTGCCAGCACTCGGGGATGGGGGACTAGCGGATACGAGCAGTACTTC.

J is TRBJ1-5 and V is TRBV7-9, with D unclear. This CDR3 spans 12 amino acids. V gave up 5 bases and J gave up 7 bases, with 9 bases separating them. Germline lookup yields CDR1 SEHNR and CDR2 FQNEAQ (reference sequence). The CDR3 nucleotides are TGTGCCAGCAGCGCCGCGGGCCAGCCCCAGCATTTT. This translates into CASSAAGQPQHF.